This TCR beta chain appears in the sequencing data of a study of blood T cell repertoires in COVID-19. Study-level background: The United States, Italy and Spain were the sources of the acute and convalescent COVID-19 samples. T cells, B-cell-depleted T cells, or PBMCs provided the cDNA or gDNA that served as material.

The repertoire was sequenced with immunoSEQ multiplex PCR; TCRdb's copy has only in-frame clones and lacks some. Among over 150,000 clones listed, 83% were seen once. Patients from Seattle were sampled longitudinally, starting during active infection. The receptor's source is a woman aged 70-85 years with COVID-19, enrolled during active disease. Input material: peripheral blood.

The CDR3 bases are TGTGCCAGCACCCCGACAGGGGTCGACTACGAGCAGTACTTC. Amino acids: CASTPTGVDYEQYF. The rearrangement links TRBV6-1 to TRBJ2-7, with 8 nucleotides matching TRBD1. Per germline, CDR1 MNHNS and CDR2 SASEGT. The V segment lost 7 bases and the J segment 3 bases; nucleotides outside the gene matches: 8. This CDR3 is 14 amino acids long.